The rows below give T cell receptor beta chains drawn from one sample of a study of identical twins. TCRdb analysed the 5' RACE reads with MiXCR anew, one entry per CDR3 protein. The table lists nearly 900,000 distinct CDR3 sequences, over 9% of them singletons, with 1.5% to 2% in the top ten. The data also belong to a second study, concerning yellow fever vaccine responses in identical twins.

The sequencing sample was made of PBMCs. The receptors here all came from a woman between 18 and 29 years old in good health. Both conserved end residues are part of each CDR3. The D gene is left open where the match is weak. Some rows mark clone size as missing; the rest say once, few, many or name a class of expanded clone.

j_call	clone_size	d_call	v_call	cdr3_nt	cdr3_aa
TRBJ1-4	few	TRBD1	TRBV20-1	TGCAGTGCTAGAGACCGGGACAGCTATGAAAAACTGTTTTTT	CSARDRDSYEKLFF
TRBJ2-1	-	TRBD2	TRBV29-1	TGCAGCGGAGAACGGACACTTCAACCCTCCCGCACTAGCGGGAGGGCCGTAAATGAGCAGTTCTTC	CSGERTLQPSRTSGRAVNEQFF
TRBJ1-1	-	TRBD1	TRBV7-9	TGTGCCAGCAGCTTACCTGACAGGGGAGACACTGAAGCTTTCTTT	CASSLPDRGDTEAFF
TRBJ2-7	few	-	TRBV12-5	TGTGCTAGTGGTTTTTACAGAGTCTCTTTAAAGGGGGACGACGAGCAGTACTTC	CASGFYRVSLKGDDEQYF
TRBJ2-7	many	TRBD2	TRBV7-9	TGTGCCAGCAGCTCCCTACTAGCGGGAGATACGTACGAGCAGTACTTC	CASSSLLAGDTYEQYF
TRBJ1-2	-	-	TRBV18	TGTGCCAGCTCACCACCAGGGACGGTCGCGGGCTACACCTTC	CASSPPGTVAGYTF
TRBJ2-7	many	-	TRBV12-3/TRBV12-4	TGTGCCAGCAGTCATCGCGGGGGCGGCTATCACGAGCAGTACTTC	CASSHRGGGYHEQYF
TRBJ2-5	few	TRBD2	TRBV24-1	TGTGCCACCAGTGATGTGTCTAGCGGACAAGAGACCCAGTACTTC	CATSDVSSGQETQYF
TRBJ1-1	few	-	TRBV27	TGTGCCAGCAGTCCACACGGTGTGGTGGACACTGAAGCTTTCTTT	CASSPHGVVDTEAFF
TRBJ2-5	-	-	TRBV10-3	TGTGCCATCAGACCTGACAGCCAAGAGACCCAGTACTTC	CAIRPDSQETQYF
TRBJ2-7	-	TRBD2	TRBV10-2	TGCGCCACCAGGGTCGGGACTAGCAGCTACGAGCAGTACTTC	CATRVGTSSYEQYF
TRBJ2-5	few	-	TRBV10-3	TGTGCCATCAGTGAGTCGGGAGGGGGCACAGAAGAGACCCAGTACTTC	CAISESGGGTEETQYF
TRBJ2-3	-	TRBD1	TRBV6-2/TRBV6-3	TGTGCCAGCCAAAAGGGACAGGGGGTGACAGATACGCAGTATTTT	CASQKGQGVTDTQYF
TRBJ2-1	-	-	TRBV18	TGTGCCAGCTCACCACAGGGGGGGAGCTCCTACAATGAGCAGTTCTTC	CASSPQGGSSYNEQFF
TRBJ2-7	-	TRBD1	TRBV5-6	TGTGCCAGCAGCTTGGCAATGACAGGGACCAAGCAGTACTTC	CASSLAMTGTKQYF
TRBJ2-5	many	-	TRBV4-1	TGCGCCAGCAGCCGAAGGGTCCTAGAGACCCAGTACTTC	CASSRRVLETQYF
TRBJ2-1	many	TRBD2	TRBV11-2	TGTGCCAGCAGCTGGGGACTAGCGGGTGATAATGAGCAGTTCTTC	CASSWGLAGDNEQFF
TRBJ2-3	many	-	TRBV29-1	TGCAGCCCCACCTTGGCGGGCACAGATACGCAGTATTTT	CSPTLAGTDTQYF
TRBJ2-2	-	-	TRBV3-1	TGTGCCAGCAGCCAAGATTGGTCCGGGGAGCTGTTTTTT	CASSQDWSGELFF
TRBJ2-1	-	TRBD2	TRBV6-1	TGTGCCAGCATCAACGGGCCTAGCGGGGCTTGGGGGAATGAGCAGTTCTTC	CASINGPSGAWGNEQFF
TRBJ2-7	-	-	TRBV20-1	TGCAGTGCCATCCGGGTCCTCACTAATGGTGGCGAGCAGTACTTC	CSAIRVLTNGGEQYF
TRBJ2-5	few	-	TRBV4-1	TGCGCCAGCAGCCTAGGACACTTAGAGACCCAGTACTTC	CASSLGHLETQYF
TRBJ2-2	few	-	TRBV2	TGTGCCAGCAGGCCCATAGCGGCCGCGAACACCGGGGAGCTGTTTTTT	CASRPIAAANTGELFF
TRBJ2-1	many	TRBD1	TRBV3-1	TGTGCCAGCAGCCAAGGGACAGGGAATGAGCAGTTCTTC	CASSQGTGNEQFF
TRBJ2-2	few	-	TRBV7-2	TGTGCCAGCAGCCCCTTTCCCGTCGGGGAGCTGTTTTTT	CASSPFPVGELFF
TRBJ2-7	few	-	TRBV7-4	TGTGCCAGCAGTTCTGTTATGTTGGGGGCTAGCGGAGACTCCTACGAGCAGTACTTC	CASSSVMLGASGDSYEQYF
TRBJ1-1	-	TRBD1	TRBV20-1	TGCAGTGCTACTGAGGACAGGGGTGCTGAAGCTTTCTTT	CSATEDRGAEAFF
TRBJ2-4	few	-	TRBV28	TGTGCCAGCACCCCCCCCTTAGGGGCCGGGTTAGCCAAAAACATTCAGTACTTC	CASTPPLGAGLAKNIQYF
TRBJ1-5	few	-	TRBV12-3/TRBV12-4	TGTGCCAGCAGTACGGGGGCTTATGGCAATCAGCCCCAGCATTTT	CASSTGAYGNQPQHF
TRBJ2-5	few	-	TRBV27	TGTGCCAGCAGGGAACAGGGCGGTTTGTGGGAGACCCAGTACTTC	CASREQGGLWETQYF
TRBJ2-3	few	TRBD1	TRBV2	TGTGCCAGCAGTGGAGGCAGGGGGCTGGCGGGTAGCACAGATACGCAGTATTTT	CASSGGRGLAGSTDTQYF
TRBJ1-3	-	TRBD1	TRBV7-9	TGTGCCAGCAGCCCCGGGACAGGGAGCGACACCATATATTTT	CASSPGTGSDTIYF
TRBJ2-3	many	-	TRBV15	TGTGCCACCAGCAGAGATAGAGGGGCCACAGATACGCAGTATTTT	CATSRDRGATDTQYF
TRBJ2-7	once	-	TRBV15	TGTGCCACCAGCAGAGGGGGGGGCAGCGGTACCTACGAGCAGTACTTC	CATSRGGGSGTYEQYF
TRBJ1-6	few	TRBD1	TRBV5-1	TGCGCCAGCAGCTTGGGGGGACAGGGACATTCACCCCTCCACTTT	CASSLGGQGHSPLHF
TRBJ2-7	few	-	TRBV6-1	TGTGCCAGCAGTGACCCGGCCTACGAGCAGTACTTC	CASSDPAYEQYF
TRBJ1-2	few	-	TRBV4-1	TGCGCCAGCAGCCCGGACAGCACTAACTATGGCTACACCTTC	CASSPDSTNYGYTF
TRBJ2-1	many	TRBD1	TRBV20-1	TGCAGTGCCATTAAAAGAGGGGACAGATACAATGAGCAGTTCTTC	CSAIKRGDRYNEQFF
TRBJ1-6	-	-	TRBV20-1	TGCAGTGCTAGTATCGGGGATTATAATTCACCCCTCCACTTT	CSASIGDYNSPLHF
TRBJ2-5	-	TRBD1	TRBV19	TGTGCCAGTAGTAGCGGGACAGGGATCCAAGAGACCCAGTACTTC	CASSSGTGIQETQYF
TRBJ2-7	-	TRBD1	TRBV10-3	TGTGCCATCAGTGACCTAGGGGGCTCCTGGAACGAGCAGTACTTC	CAISDLGGSWNEQYF
TRBJ2-2	-	TRBD1	TRBV6-9	TGTGCCAGCAGGGATCGGGACGGGACAGGGGCCACCGGGGAGCTGTTTTTT	CASRDRDGTGATGELFF
TRBJ2-7	-	-	TRBV2	TGTGCCAGCAGTCTTTTGGACATAGCCTACGAGCAGTACTTC	CASSLLDIAYEQYF
TRBJ2-7	few	-	TRBV12-3/TRBV12-4	TGTGCCAGCAGCCCCGCGTGGGGGCCTTACGAGCAGTACTTC	CASSPAWGPYEQYF
TRBJ2-7	-	TRBD1	TRBV29-1	TGCAGCGTTTGGGGACAGGGGACCTACGAGCAGTACTTC	CSVWGQGTYEQYF
TRBJ2-1	-	TRBD2	TRBV12-3/TRBV12-4	TGTGCCAGCAGTTTAACCCTCGGACTAGCGGGACGAGAAAGTGAGCAGTTCTTC	CASSLTLGLAGRESEQFF
TRBJ2-7	few	-	TRBV6-6	TGTGCCAGCAGTTACTCGTTCAACTACGAGCAGTACTTC	CASSYSFNYEQYF
TRBJ1-5	many	-	TRBV6-1	TGTGCCAGCAGTCGGCAGTTAAATCAGCCCCAGCATTTT	CASSRQLNQPQHF
TRBJ2-3	-	TRBD2	TRBV7-3	TGTGCCAGCAGCTTGTCGGCTAGCGGGAGGGGTACGCAGTATTTT	CASSLSASGRGTQYF
TRBJ2-3	-	TRBD2	TRBV20-1	TGCAGTGCTAGACTAGCGGGCACAGATACGCAGTATTTT	CSARLAGTDTQYF
TRBJ2-5	few	-	TRBV20-1	TGCAGTGCGCGGATTGGGGAGGGTAACAGGGGGGAGACCCAGTACTTC	CSARIGEGNRGETQYF
TRBJ2-3	-	TRBD2	TRBV11-1	TGTGCCAGCAGCCCACGAGACCGGACTAGCGGGGGGGCCACAGATACGCAGTATTTT	CASSPRDRTSGGATDTQYF
TRBJ2-1	-	-	TRBV20-1	TGCAGTGCCCCTTTCGGGGGATTTACCTACAATGAGCAGTTCTTC	CSAPFGGFTYNEQFF
TRBJ2-1	few	TRBD2	TRBV12-3/TRBV12-4	TGTGCCAGCACTCCTTTAGCGGGAGCCCGCTACAATGAGCAGTTCTTC	CASTPLAGARYNEQFF